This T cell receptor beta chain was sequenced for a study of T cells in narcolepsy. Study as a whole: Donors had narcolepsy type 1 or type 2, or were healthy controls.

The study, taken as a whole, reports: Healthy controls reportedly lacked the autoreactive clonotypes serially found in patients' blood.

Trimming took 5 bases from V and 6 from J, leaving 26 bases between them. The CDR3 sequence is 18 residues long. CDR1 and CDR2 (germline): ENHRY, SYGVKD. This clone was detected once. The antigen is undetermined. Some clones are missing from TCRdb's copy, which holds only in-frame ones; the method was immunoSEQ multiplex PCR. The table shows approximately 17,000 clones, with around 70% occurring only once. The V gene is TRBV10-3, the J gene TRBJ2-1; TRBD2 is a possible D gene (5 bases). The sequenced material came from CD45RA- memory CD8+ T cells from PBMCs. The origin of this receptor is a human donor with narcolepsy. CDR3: CAISSTTDLGVLGNEQFF. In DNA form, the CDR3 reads TGTGCCATCAGTTCCACTACCGACCTCGGGGTATTGGGCAATGAGCAGTTCTTC.